These 12 T cell receptor beta chains came from one sample sequenced in a study of T cell responses to AZD1222 COVID-19 vaccine. Only in-frame clones appear in the TCRdb table, and some are missing; sequencing was by immunoSEQ multiplex PCR. The repertoire holds approximately 130,000 clones, with about 89% as singletons. The sample consisted of peripheral blood, taken on day 0 of AZD1222 vaccination. The origin of the receptors is an adult in good health.

V usage is TRBV3-1 (or the pseudogene TRBV3-2) and J usage is TRBJ1-3, with D possibly being TRBD1 (5 bases). CDR1 is LGHDT and CDR2 is YNNKEL in the germline V gene (reference sequence). The V gene lost 2 bases and the J gene lost 0 bases, with 11 bases spanning the gap. This CDR3 region has 16 residues. The CDR3 DNA reads as TGTGCCAGCAGCCAATACCGACAGAGCTCTGGAAACACCATATATTTT. Protein: CASSQYRQSSGNTIYF.

The chain joins TRBV6-1 to TRBJ2-5, with TRBD2 identical over 12 bases. The CDR3 is 15 residues long. V was pared by 3 bases and J by 2 bases, with 1 base of the junction left unmatched. The germline gives CDR1 MNHNS, CDR2 SASEGT. The CDR3 sequence: CASSDLAGGQETQYF. The CDR3 nucleotides read TGTGCCAGCAGTGATCTAGCGGGAGGGCAAGAGACCCAGTACTTC.

This rearrangement joins TRBV5-5 to TRBJ1-5; 9 bases map to TRBD1. The V segment lost 4 bases and the J segment 4 bases; nucleotides outside the gene matches: 9. CDR1 and CDR2 from the germline V gene are SGHKS and YYEKEE (reference sequence). CDR3 length: 16 residues. CDR3 sequence: CASSLSGTGINQPQHF. The CDR3 nucleotides read TGTGCCAGCAGCCTTTCCGGGACAGGGATTAATCAGCCCCAGCATTTT.

The V call is TRBV5-1, the J call TRBJ1-1; TRBD1 aligns across 9 bases. This CDR3 comprises 14 residues. Losses at the gene ends were 4 bases for V and 1 base for J; bases not matched to a gene: 2. The V gene's germline CDR1 is SGHRS and CDR2 YFSETQ. CDR3 in amino acids: CASSRGQGNTEAFF. The CDR3, as DNA: TGCGCCAGCAGCCGGGGACAGGGGAACACTGAAGCTTTCTTT.

The rearrangement links TRBV11-2 to TRBJ2-5; D is uncertain. Germline V gene lookup returns CDR1 SGHAT and CDR2 FQNNGV. The CDR3 is made up of 14 amino acids. The germline V and J ends were trimmed by 5 bases and 5 bases, with 15 bases remaining between them. CDR3 amino acids: CASSPAASPETQYF. In DNA form, the CDR3 reads TGTGCCAGCAGCCCCGCGGCCTCACCGGAGACCCAGTACTTC.

V and J are TRBV27 and TRBJ2-5; TRBD1 matches 7 bases. The trim removed 6 bases at V and 5 bases at J, leaving 9 bases unmatched. Germline CDR1 and CDR2: MNHEY and SMNVEV (reference sequence). This CDR3 contains 14 residues. The CDR3: CASRKTGKIETQYF. CDR3 in DNA: TGTGCCAGCAGGAAGACAGGGAAGATTGAGACCCAGTACTTC.

This rearrangement joins TRBV6-5 to TRBJ1-1; D might be TRBD1 (6 bases). From germline, CDR1 is MNHEY and CDR2 SVGAGI. Trimming took off 2 bases at V and 0 bases at J, with 10 bases between the two ends. CDR3 size: 15 residues. The chain's CDR3 is CASSYQGPVNTEAFF. CDR3 nucleotides: TGTGCCAGCAGTTACCAGGGGCCGGTGAACACTGAAGCTTTCTTT.

J is TRBJ2-7 and V is TRBV7-2; D unresolved. CDR1 and CDR2 (germline): SGHTA, FQGNSA. Trimming shortened V by 3 bases and J by 2 bases, and 14 bases separated the two germline ends. The CDR3 has 15 residues. The CDR3 DNA reads TGTGCCAGCAGCTTGACCGGAAGTAGTCCCTACGAGCAGTACTTC. Translating gives CASSLTGSSPYEQYF.

V is TRBV6-2 or TRBV6-3 and J is TRBJ2-3, with 10 nucleotides matching TRBD2. V was pared by 5 bases and J by 4 bases, with 15 bases of the junction left unmatched. CDR3 length: 18 amino acids. Per the germline V gene, CDR1 is MNHEY and CDR2 is SVGEGT. The CDR3, as DNA: TGTGCCAGCAGTACCCATCCCCCCAGCGGGAGGGCCCCAGATACGCAGTATTTT. As protein: CASSTHPPSGRAPDTQYF.

The genes are TRBV19 and TRBJ2-2, with 8 bases matching TRBD2. This CDR3 is built from 15 residues. V lost 7 bases and J lost 6; bases outside the gene matches: 10. Per germline, CDR1 LNHDA and CDR2 SQIVND (reference sequence). The DNA of the CDR3 is TGTGCCAGTAATCCGGGAGGGCCTGGTTCCGGGGAGCTGTTTTTT. Translation gives CASNPGGPGSGELFF.

This clone turned up a few times. The V call is TRBV2, the J call TRBJ1-3; TRBD1 matches 9 bases. V lost 3 bases, J lost 2 bases, and 5 bases stayed unmatched. The CDR3 has 16 amino acids. Per germline, CDR1 SNHLY and CDR2 FYNNEI. The CDR3 DNA reads as TGTGCCAGCAGTGACTCCGGGACAGGGACTGGAAACACCATATATTTT. It encodes CASSDSGTGTGNTIYF.

The chain uses TRBV6-4 and TRBJ1-6; the match to TRBD1 covers 7 bases. This CDR3 is built from 15 residues. Germline-derived CDR1 and CDR2 are MRHNA and SNTAGT. Unmatched junction bases numbered 3, after V lost 0 bases and J lost 7 bases. CDR3 nucleotide sequence: TGTGCCAGCAGTGACTCGTTCAGGGGGAATTCACCCCTCCACTTT. The encoded protein is CASSDSFRGNSPLHF.